This T cell receptor beta chain was sequenced during a study of blood T cell repertoires in COVID-19 (dated by TCRdb to 2018 to 2020). About the investigation overall: Samples covering the acute and convalescent phases of COVID-19 were provided by collaborators in the United States, Italy and Spain. The repertoires were released in a freely available public database meant as a resource for research on the immune response to SARS-CoV-2. Nearly every sample came with metadata listing a de-identified subject ID, COVID-19 status, age in years and sex. Deeply sampled blood TCRbeta repertoires from subjects exposed to, actively infected with, or recovered from COVID-19 were included in the dataset. The material from the prospective study consisted of cDNA or gDNA derived from T cells, B-cell-depleted T cells, or PBMCs. HLA class I and class II types, where available, came from metadata supplied by the sample provider rather than from assay-based typing. The samples were drawn from the first 160 participants of the ongoing ImmuneRACE study and from 1,254 subjects provided by 6 global collaborators. Paper-wide results and their limitations: How much clinical and demographic metadata was included differed by source and by participant, and the metadata was provided uncurated.

This clone was seen more than once but under ten times. Its antigen is currently not known. It has no much larger one-base neighbor in the sample; base qualities were not kept. CDR1 and CDR2 are read off the germline V gene (reference sequence) as GTSNPN and SVGIG. The CDR3 measures 14 amino acids from cysteine to phenylalanine. Only the CDR3 DNA stays, 42 bases, in frame from base 1. Trimming removed 1 base from V and 6 bases from J; the gene matches leave 5 bases unexplained. TCRbeta CDR3 regions were amplified from genomic DNA by means of the immunoSEQ Assay, a bias-controlled multiplex PCR. On the study's bioinformatics: The number of nucleated cells in each sample was estimated from the amplification of reference gene primers within the assay. To quantify the absolute abundance of each unique TCRbeta CDR3 rearrangement, sequence reads were collapsed and filtered. For each sample, productive Simpson clonality was calculated as the square root of Simpson's diversity index over productive rearrangements. Imported from immuneACCESS, the table was reduced by TCRdb to in-frame sequences with V and J called. These copies leave out some clones; in studies compared against another copy, an unresolved V gene accounts for under half, and the cause of the remainder is not known. D and trimming were read from the DNA, whereas the V and J calls and clone size are those reported in that table. Here the sample has 250,000 to 350,000 clones; over 75% occur a single time. Clones ranked in the top ten supply approximately 4% of the sample.

Each collaborating institution followed its own protocols to collect whole blood in K2EDTA tubes. For TCRbeta analysis, collaborators shipped samples in one of three forms: frozen whole blood, isolated PBMCs, or DNA extracted from either of those sample types. Sequencing was performed on peripheral blood. The sequence links TRBV30 to TRBJ2-3, with TRBD1 matching 9 junction bases. This TCR was recovered from a woman between 45 and 60 years old with active or convalescent COVID-19. Here the CDR3 is given as CAWSGDRVVDTQYF. Here is the DNA: TGTGCCTGGAGTGGGGACAGGGTTGTGGATACGCAGTATTTT. When the CDR3 is completed using the reference TRBV30 and TRBJ2-3 genes on either side, the full variable domain is SQTIHQWPATLVQPVGSPLSLECTVEGTSNPNLYWYRQAAGRGLQLLFYSVGIGQISSEVPQNLSASRPQDRQFILSSKKLLLSDSGFYLCAWSGDRVVDTQYFGPGTRLTVL.